The clone carrying this T cell receptor (beta chain) has just a few counts. This entry belongs to a study of response to subunit inactivated influenza vaccine. TCRdb redid the calling of the RT-PCR reads with MiXCR, one entry per CDR3 protein. The sample carries about 570,000 distinct CDR3 sequences, about 11% recorded once. Germline V CDR1 and CDR2: SGHTA, FQGNSA. This CDR3 has 15 residues. With 1 base removed from V and 8 bases from J, the gap between germline ends came to 17 bases. These data were likewise used in another study, on T cells expressing NK-cell markers. That paper notes: 5'RACE template switching with UMIs produced the TCR beta cDNA. The same clonotypes also predominated in the CD3+CD56-NKG2C+ fraction of a few donors.

The genes are TRBV7-2 and TRBJ1-2; D call uncertain. Sequencing used PBMCs from blood, obtained on the day of vaccination. The receptor comes from a man aged 50 to 60 who received an inactivated influenza vaccine. CDR3 in amino acids: CASSLGTGPKGGYTF. In nucleotides, the CDR3 is TGTGCCAGCAGCTTAGGGACGGGCCCCAAAGGGGGCTACACCTTC.